This TCR beta chain was recovered during a study of graft-versus-host responses after intestinal transplantation. Overall study: Those transplanted obtained multivisceral, liver-intestinal, or isolated intestinal grafts. General observations from the study: Detection of GvH clones occurred in recipient marrow, and some had their first appearance in ileum or blood. Within allografts, high graft-versus-host to host-versus-graft clonal ratios were seen among patients with graft-donor T cell macrochimerism.

Libraries were prepared by immunoSEQ multiplex PCR; TCRdb keeps only in-frame clonotypes and omits some of them. The repertoire includes roughly 90,000 clones, 91% of them detected once, and 0.35% sits in the top ten. Unmatched junction bases numbered 14, after V lost 8 bases and J lost 9 bases. The CDR3 loop spans 15 amino acids. Germline V gene lookup returns CDR1 KGHSH and CDR2 LQKENI. Points on this clone: Its cognate antigen is unknown.

This chain connects TRBV18 to TRBJ2-1, with 9 bases aligning to TRBD1. The sequences come from unstimulated CD4+ T cells sorted from spleen or lymph node cells, collected before transplant. The TCR was taken from a human donor who was the organ donor for an intestinal transplant. CDR3 region: CASRISGTGNGEQFF. The CDR3, as DNA: TGTGCCAGCAGGATCTCCGGGACAGGGAATGGTGAGCAGTTCTTC. Complete variable domain (other parts from reference TRBV18 and TRBJ2-1): NAGVMQNPRHLVRRRGQEARLRCSPMKGHSHVYWYRQLPEEGLKFMVYLQKENIIDESGMPKERFSAEFPKEGPSILRIQQVVRGDSAAYFCASRISGTGNGEQFFGPGTRLTVL.